The entry that follows covers one T cell receptor beta chain sequence. This entry is derived from a study of blood T cell repertoires in COVID-19. TCRdb's table, derived via immunoSEQ multiplex PCR, lists solely in-frame clones and lacks some. The sample carries 400,000 to 500,000 clones, approximately 91% recorded once. Trimming left V 5 bases short and J 9 bases short, with 23 bases between. The CDR3 extends over 17 amino acids. CDR1 SGHVS and CDR2 FQNEAQ come from the germline V gene. The clonotype originates from a woman under 30 who had been exposed to COVID-19. Sequencing used PBMCs or T cells enriched from blood (not recorded which). The chain couples TRBV7-8 to TRBJ1-6, with D perhaps matching TRBD1 (5 bases). CDR3 amino acids: CASSRPGELLGGSPLHF. The CDR3 DNA follows: TGTGCCAGCAGCCGGCCGGGGGAGCTATTAGGAGGTTCACCCCTCCACTTT. Full variable domain (outside the CDR3, taken from reference TRBV7-8 and TRBJ1-6): GAGVSQSPRYKVAKRGQDVALRCDPISGHVSLFWYQQALGQGPEFLTYFQNEAQLDKSGLPSDRFFAERPEGSVSTLKIQRTQQEDSAVYLCASSRPGELLGGSPLHFGNGTRLTVT.